This TCR beta chain was identified in a study of T cells in localized non-small cell lung cancer. Study-wide results and caveats: In adjacent lung, a median roughly 53 of the top 100 tumor clones were found. Because researchers sequenced only one region of the tumor, heterogeneity is still possible. Longer overall survival was seen with higher T cell density measured in blood.

The J segment lost 3 bases and the V segment lost 6 bases, leaving 7 bases of the junction unmatched. This CDR3 has 15 amino acids. The germline V gene encodes CDR1 MGHDK and CDR2 SYGVNS. Data came from immunoSEQ multiplex PCR; TCRdb stores just in-frame clones and leaves some out. The data show 100,000 or so clones, roughly 93% seen once. Turning to this clone: Antigen: not known.

The material was PBMCs, obtained before any cancer treatment. This sequence originates from a woman aged 35 to 70 with stage II squamous cell lung carcinoma. The chain has TRBV25-1 and TRBJ2-1; 8 bases are shared with TRBD2. In DNA form, the CDR3 reads TGTGCCAGCAGCACCGCGGGGGGACTCTACAATGAGCAGTTCTTC. Protein product: CASSTAGGLYNEQFF.